This T cell receptor (beta chain) came from a study of chemoradiotherapy in HPV16-positive cancers. Here immunoSEQ multiplex PCR was the method, and the copy in TCRdb shows in-frame clones only, minus some. The sample lists approximately 10,000 clones; roughly two thirds were seen once. Trimming stripped 4 bases from V and 3 bases from J, with 3 bases between. This CDR3 is built from 11 residues. Germline lookup yields CDR1 SNHLY and CDR2 FYNNEI. The TCR was taken from a human donor with HPV-associated anogenital cancer. The sample was collected from a patient who underwent chemoradiotherapy. This chain joins TRBV2 and TRBJ2-5; D ambiguous. Written as DNA, the CDR3 is TGTGCCAGCAGTGGAAAAGAGACCCAGTACTTC. The encoded protein is CASSGKETQYF. Full variable domain (remainder filled in from reference TRBV2 and TRBJ2-5): EPEVTQTPSHQVTQMGQEVILRCVPISNHLYFYWYRQILGQKVEFLVSFYNNEISEKSEIFDDQFSVERPDGSNFTLKIRSTKLEDSAMYFCASSGKETQYFGPGTRLLVL.